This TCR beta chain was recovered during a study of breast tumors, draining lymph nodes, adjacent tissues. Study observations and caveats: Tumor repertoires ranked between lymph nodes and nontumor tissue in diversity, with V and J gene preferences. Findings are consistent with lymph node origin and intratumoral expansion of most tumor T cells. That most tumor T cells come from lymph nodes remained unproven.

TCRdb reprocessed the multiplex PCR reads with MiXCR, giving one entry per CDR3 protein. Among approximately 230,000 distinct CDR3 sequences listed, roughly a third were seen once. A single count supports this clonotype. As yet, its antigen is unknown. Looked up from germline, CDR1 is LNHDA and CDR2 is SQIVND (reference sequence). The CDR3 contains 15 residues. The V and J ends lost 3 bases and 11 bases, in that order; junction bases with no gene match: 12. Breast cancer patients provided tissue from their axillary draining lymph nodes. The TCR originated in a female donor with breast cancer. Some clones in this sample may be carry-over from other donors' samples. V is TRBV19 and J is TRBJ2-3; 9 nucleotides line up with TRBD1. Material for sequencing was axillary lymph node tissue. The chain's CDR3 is CASSMDRGLLDEQYF. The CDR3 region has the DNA TGTGCCAGTAGTATGGACAGGGGTCTCTTGGATGAGCAGTATTTT. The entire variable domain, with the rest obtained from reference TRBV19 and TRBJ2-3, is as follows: DGGITQSPKYLFRKEGQNVTLSCEQNLNHDAMYWYRQDPGQGLRLIYYSQIVNDFQKGDIAEGYSVSREKKESFPLTVTSAQKNPTAFYLCASSMDRGLLDEQYFGPGTRLTVL.